Sequencing of this T cell receptor (beta chain) was carried out in a study of T cells in Graves' hyperthyroidism and ophthalmopathy. Overall study context: Peripheral blood was drawn at first diagnosis, prior to all treatment.

Findings of the study overall: Blood shared most expanded thyroid clonotypes above 0.001.

The sample holds many counts of this clonotype. As yet, its antigen is unknown. RNA transcripts yielded amplified TCR beta CDR3 regions. TCR CDR3 underwent first-round RT-PCR with the HTBI primer set. TCRdb used MiXCR to reprocess the multiplex PCR reads, holding one entry per CDR3 protein. The sample holds 350,000 to 400,000 distinct CDR3 sequences, 19% seen once. Trimming removed 1 base from V and 4 bases from J, with 8 bases in between. This CDR3 is 13 amino acids long. Germline loops: CDR1 SGHVS, CDR2 FQNEAQ. The chain recombines TRBV7-8 with TRBJ2-7; D not resolved. The sequenced sample consisted of blood. The source is a young woman with Graves' hyperthyroidism. CDR3 loop: CASSLDRNYEQYF. The CDR3 DNA is TGTGCCAGCAGCTTAGATCGGAATTACGAGCAGTACTTC.